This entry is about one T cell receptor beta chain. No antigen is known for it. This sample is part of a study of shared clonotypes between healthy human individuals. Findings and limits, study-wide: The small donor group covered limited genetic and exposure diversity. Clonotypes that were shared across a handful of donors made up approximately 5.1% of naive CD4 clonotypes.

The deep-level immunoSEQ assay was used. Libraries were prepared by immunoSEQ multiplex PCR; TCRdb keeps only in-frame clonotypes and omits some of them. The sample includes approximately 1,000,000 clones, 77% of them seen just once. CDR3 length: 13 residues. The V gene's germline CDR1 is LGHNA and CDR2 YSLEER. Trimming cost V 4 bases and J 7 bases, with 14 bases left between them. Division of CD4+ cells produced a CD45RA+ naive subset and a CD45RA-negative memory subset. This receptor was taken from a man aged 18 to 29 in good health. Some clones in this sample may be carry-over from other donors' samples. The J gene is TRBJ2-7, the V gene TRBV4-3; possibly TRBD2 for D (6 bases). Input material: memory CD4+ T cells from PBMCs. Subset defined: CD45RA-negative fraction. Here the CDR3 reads CASSLRGGGEQYF. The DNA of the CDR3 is TGCGCCAGCAGCCTAAGAGGAGGAGGGGAGCAGTACTTC.